Presented here are 2 T cell receptor beta chains from one specimen sequenced in a study of blood T cell repertoires in COVID-19. Assay used: immunoSEQ multiplex PCR; TCRdb lists only in-frame clones, some missing. Among fewer than 300,000 clones listed, about 88% were seen once. Sequenced: peripheral blood. The receptors were gathered from a human donor with COVID-19, enrolled during active disease. The donor label of this sample is uncertain.

This clone showed up just a few times. The gene calls are TRBV10-3 and TRBJ2-1; 8 bases fit TRBD2. Looked up from germline, CDR1 is ENHRY and CDR2 is SYGVKD. The CDR3 is 13 amino acids. With V trimmed by 6 bases and J by 7 bases, 5 bases remained unmatched. Here the CDR3 DNA reads TGTGCCATCAGGGGGGGCGGGAGGAATGAGCAGTTCTTC. Its translation is CAIRGGGRNEQFF.

The count of this clone is one. The V gene is TRBV5-6, the J gene TRBJ1-5, with 9 bases fitting TRBD1. Germline V gene lookup returns CDR1 SGHDT and CDR2 YYEEEE. This CDR3 region has 15 residues. V lost 3 bases and J lost 6; bases outside the gene matches: 7. The CDR3 sequence: CASSWGGQGSQPQHF. The CDR3 nucleotides read TGTGCCAGCAGCTGGGGGGGACAGGGATCTCAGCCCCAGCATTTT.